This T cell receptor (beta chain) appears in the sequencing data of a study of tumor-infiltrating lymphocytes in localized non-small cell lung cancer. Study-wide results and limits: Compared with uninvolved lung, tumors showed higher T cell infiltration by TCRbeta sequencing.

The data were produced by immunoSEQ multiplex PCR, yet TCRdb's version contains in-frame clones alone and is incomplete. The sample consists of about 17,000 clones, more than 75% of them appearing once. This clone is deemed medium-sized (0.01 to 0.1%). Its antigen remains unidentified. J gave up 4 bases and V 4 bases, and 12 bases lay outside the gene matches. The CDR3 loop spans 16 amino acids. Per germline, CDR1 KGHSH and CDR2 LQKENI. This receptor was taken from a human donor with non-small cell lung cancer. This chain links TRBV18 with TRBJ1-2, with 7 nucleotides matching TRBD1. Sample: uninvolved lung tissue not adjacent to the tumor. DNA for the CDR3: TGTGCCAGCTCACTCCAAAGTGGGGGGACAGTCTATGGCTACACCTTC. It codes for CASSLQSGGTVYGYTF.